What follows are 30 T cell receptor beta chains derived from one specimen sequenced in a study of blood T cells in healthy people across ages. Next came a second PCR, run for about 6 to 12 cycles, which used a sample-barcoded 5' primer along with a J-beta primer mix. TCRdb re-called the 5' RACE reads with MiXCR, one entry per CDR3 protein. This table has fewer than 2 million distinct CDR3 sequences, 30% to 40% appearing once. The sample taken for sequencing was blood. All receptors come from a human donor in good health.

Here the CDR3 reads CASSYSRAAPGYTF. The CDR3 DNA reads as TGTGCCAGCAGTTACTCGCGGGCAGCCCCTGGCTACACCTTC. This rearrangement joins TRBV6-2 or TRBV6-3 to TRBJ1-2; the D is unclear. The CDR3 spans 14 residues. CDR1 MNHEY and CDR2 SVGEGT come from the germline V gene. V was cut by 0 bases and J by 7 bases, with 12 bases left in between.

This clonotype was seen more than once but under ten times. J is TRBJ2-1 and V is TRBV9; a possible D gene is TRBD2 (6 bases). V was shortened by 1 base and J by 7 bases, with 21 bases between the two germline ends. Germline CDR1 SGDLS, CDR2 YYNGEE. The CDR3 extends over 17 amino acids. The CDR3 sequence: CASSVRGPGDWSNEQFF. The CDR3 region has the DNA TGTGCCAGCAGCGTAAGAGGTCCGGGAGACTGGAGTAATGAGCAGTTCTTC.

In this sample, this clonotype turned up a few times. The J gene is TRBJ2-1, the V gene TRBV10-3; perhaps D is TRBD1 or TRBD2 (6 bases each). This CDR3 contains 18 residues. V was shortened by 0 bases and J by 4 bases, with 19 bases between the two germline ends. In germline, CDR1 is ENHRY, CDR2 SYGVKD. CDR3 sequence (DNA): TGTGCCATCAGTGAGTCCCGTTGGACTACAGGGACTTACAATGAGCAGTTCTTC. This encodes CAISESRWTTGTYNEQFF.

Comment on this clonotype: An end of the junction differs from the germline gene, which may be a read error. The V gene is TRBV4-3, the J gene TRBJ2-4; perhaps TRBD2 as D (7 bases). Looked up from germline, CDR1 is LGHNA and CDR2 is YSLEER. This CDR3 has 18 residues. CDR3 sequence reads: CASSPQGGLAVAKNIQYF. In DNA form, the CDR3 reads TGCGCCAGTAGCCCGCAAGGGGGGCTAGCGGTAGCCAAAAACATTCAGTACTTC.

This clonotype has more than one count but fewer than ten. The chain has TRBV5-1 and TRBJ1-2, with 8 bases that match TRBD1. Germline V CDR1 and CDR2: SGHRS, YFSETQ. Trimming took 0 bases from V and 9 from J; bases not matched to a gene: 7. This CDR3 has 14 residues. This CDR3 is CASSLARDRTSYTF. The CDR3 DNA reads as TGCGCCAGCAGCTTGGCCAGGGACAGGACAAGCTACACCTTC.

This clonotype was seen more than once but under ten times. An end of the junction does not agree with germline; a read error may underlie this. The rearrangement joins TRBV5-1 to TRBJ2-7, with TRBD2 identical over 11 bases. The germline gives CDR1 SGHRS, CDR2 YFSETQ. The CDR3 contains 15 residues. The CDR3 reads CVSSLVVAGGYEQYF. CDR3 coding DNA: TGCGTCAGCAGCTTGGTGGTAGCGGGGGGGTACGAGCAGTACTTC.

The CDR3 DNA reads as TGCGCCAGCAGCCAAGGTCCTTACGAGCCTACCTACGAGCAGTACTTC. This gives the protein CASSQGPYEPTYEQYF. The rearrangement joins TRBV4-1 to TRBJ2-7; D is undetermined. The germline V gene encodes CDR1 MGHRA and CDR2 YSYEKL. The CDR3 is made up of 16 amino acids. V was pared by 1 base and J by 2 bases, with 15 bases between.

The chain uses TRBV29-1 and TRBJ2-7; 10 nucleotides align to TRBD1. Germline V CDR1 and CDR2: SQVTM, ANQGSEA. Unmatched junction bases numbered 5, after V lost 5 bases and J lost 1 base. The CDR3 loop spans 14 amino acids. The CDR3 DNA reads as TGCAGCGTTAGGGACAGGGGAGGTTCCTACGAGCAGTACTTC. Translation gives CSVRDRGGSYEQYF.

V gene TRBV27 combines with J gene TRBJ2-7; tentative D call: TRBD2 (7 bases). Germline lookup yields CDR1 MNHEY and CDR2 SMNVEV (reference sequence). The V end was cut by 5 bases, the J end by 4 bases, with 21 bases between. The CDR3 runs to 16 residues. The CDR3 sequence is CASSVSGWGQGYEQYF. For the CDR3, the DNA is TGTGCCAGCAGTGTTAGCGGGTGGGGTCAGGGGTACGAGCAGTACTTC.

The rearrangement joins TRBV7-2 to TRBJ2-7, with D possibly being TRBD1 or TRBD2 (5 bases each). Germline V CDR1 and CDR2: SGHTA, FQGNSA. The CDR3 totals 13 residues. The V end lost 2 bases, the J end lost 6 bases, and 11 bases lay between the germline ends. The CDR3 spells CASSLHGTGEQYF. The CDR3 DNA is TGTGCCAGCAGCTTACATGGGACGGGCGAGCAGTACTTC.

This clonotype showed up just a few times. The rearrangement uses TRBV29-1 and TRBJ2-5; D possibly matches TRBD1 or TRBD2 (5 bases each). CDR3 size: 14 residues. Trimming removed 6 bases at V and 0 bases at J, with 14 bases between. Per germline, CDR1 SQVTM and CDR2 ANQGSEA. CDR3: CSVGRDGNQETQYF. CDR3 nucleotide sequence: TGCAGCGTGGGACGGGACGGGAACCAAGAGACCCAGTACTTC.

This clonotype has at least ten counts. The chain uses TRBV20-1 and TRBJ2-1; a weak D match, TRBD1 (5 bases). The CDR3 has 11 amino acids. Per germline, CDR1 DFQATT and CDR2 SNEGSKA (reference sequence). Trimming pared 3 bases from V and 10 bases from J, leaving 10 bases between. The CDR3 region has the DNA TGCAGTGCTAGGGTTACAGGAGAGCAGTTCTTC. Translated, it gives CSARVTGEQFF.

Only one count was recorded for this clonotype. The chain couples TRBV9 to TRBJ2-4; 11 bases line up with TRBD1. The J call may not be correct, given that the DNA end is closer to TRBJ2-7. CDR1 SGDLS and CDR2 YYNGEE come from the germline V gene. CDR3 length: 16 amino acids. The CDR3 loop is CASSVGGTGGKYEQYF. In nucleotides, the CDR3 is TGTGCCAGCAGCGTAGGAGGGACAGGGGGAAAGTACGAGCAGTACTTC.

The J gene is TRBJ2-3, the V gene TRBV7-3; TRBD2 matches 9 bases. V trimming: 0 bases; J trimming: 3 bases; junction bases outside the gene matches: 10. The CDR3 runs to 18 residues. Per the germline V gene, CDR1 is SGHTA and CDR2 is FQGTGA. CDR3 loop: CASSLTGLRLAGTDTQYF. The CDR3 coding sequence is TGTGCCAGCAGCTTAACGGGACTCAGGCTAGCGGGAACAGATACGCAGTATTTT. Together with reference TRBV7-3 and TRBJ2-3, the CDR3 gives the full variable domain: GAGVSQTPSNKVTEKGKYVELRCDPISGHTALYWYRQSLGQGPEFLIYFQGTGAADDSGLPNDRFFAVRPEGSVSTLKIQRTERGDSAVYLCASSLTGLRLAGTDTQYFGPGTRLTVL.

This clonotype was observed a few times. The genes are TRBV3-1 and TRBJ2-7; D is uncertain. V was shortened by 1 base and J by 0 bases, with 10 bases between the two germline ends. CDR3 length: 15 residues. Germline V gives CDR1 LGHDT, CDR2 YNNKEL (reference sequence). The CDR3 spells CASSQVARSSYEQYF. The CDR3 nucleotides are TGTGCCAGCAGCCAAGTCGCCAGGAGCTCCTACGAGCAGTACTTC.

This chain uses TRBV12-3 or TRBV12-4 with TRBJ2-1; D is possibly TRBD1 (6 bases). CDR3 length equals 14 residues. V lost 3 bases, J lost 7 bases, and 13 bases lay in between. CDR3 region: CASSFWHRDNEQFF. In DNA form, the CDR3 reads TGTGCCAGCAGTTTTTGGCACAGGGATAATGAGCAGTTCTTC.

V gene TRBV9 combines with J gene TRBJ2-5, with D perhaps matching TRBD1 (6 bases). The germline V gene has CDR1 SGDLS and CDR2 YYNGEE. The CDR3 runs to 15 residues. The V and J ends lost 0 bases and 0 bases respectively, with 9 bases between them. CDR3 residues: CASSVDQGNQETQYF. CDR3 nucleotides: TGTGCCAGCAGCGTAGATCAGGGGAACCAAGAGACCCAGTACTTC.

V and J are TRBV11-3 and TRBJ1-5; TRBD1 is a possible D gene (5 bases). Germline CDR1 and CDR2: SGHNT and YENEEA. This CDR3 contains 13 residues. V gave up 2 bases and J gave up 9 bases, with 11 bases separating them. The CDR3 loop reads CASSLTTGSPQHF. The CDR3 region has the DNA TGTGCCAGCAGCTTAACAACAGGTTCGCCCCAGCATTTT.

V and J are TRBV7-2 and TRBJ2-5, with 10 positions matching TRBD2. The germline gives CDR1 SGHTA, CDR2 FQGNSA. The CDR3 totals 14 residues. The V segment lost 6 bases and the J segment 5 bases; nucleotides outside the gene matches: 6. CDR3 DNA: TGTGCCAGCAGTCGCACTAGCGGGGCCGAGACCCAGTACTTC. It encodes CASSRTSGAETQYF.

The CDR3 coding sequence is TGTGCCAGCAGTTTGACATGGCCCAGCCCGGTGGATTTCTTT. Residues: CASSLTWPSPVDFF. J is TRBJ1-1 and V is TRBV27, with D unresolved. The CDR3 runs 14 residues. The germline V and J ends were trimmed by 3 bases and 13 bases, with 21 bases remaining between them. Germline values: CDR1 MNHEY, CDR2 SMNVEV (reference sequence).

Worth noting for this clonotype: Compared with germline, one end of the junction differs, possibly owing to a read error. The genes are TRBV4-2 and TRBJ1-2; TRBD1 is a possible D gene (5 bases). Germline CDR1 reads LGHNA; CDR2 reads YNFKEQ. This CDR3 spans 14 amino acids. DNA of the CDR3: TGTGCCAGCGGCCAAGACGGGGGAGGCTATGGCTACACCTTC. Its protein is CASGQDGGGYGYTF.

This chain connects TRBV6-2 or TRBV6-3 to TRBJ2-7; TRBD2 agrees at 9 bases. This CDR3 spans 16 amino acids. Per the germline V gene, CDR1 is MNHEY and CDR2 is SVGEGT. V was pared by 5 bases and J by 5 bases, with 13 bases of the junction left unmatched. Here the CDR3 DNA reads TGTGCCAGCAGTGAGACGTTCGCGGGGGGGCCGAACGAGCAGTACTTC. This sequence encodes CASSETFAGGPNEQYF.

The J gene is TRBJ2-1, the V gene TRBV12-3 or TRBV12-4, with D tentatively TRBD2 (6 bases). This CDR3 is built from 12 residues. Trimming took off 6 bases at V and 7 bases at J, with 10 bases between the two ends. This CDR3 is CASSRLVNEQFF. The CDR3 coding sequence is TGTGCCAGCAGCCGACTAGTAAATGAGCAGTTCTTC.

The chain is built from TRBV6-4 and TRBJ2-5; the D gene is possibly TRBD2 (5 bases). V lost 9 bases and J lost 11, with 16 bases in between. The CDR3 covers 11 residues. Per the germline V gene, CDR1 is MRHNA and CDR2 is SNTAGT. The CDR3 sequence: CASSTGLAQYF. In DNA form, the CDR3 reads TGTGCCAGTTCGACCGGGCTAGCACAGTACTTC.

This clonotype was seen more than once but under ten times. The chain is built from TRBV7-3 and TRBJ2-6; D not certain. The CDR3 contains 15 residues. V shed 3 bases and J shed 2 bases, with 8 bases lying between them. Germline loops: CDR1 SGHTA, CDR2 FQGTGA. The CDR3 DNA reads TGTGCCAGCAGCTTCGACGGTGCTGGGGCCAACGTCCTGACTTTC. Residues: CASSFDGAGANVLTF.

The CDR3 DNA reads as TGTGCCATCAGTGTCCAGGGAGGCTATGGCTACACCTTC. Protein sequence: CAISVQGGYGYTF. This chain joins TRBV10-3 and TRBJ1-2; perhaps TRBD1 as D (5 bases). The V and J ends lost 4 bases and 4 bases respectively, with 10 bases between them. CDR1 ENHRY and CDR2 SYGVKD come from the germline V gene. CDR3 length: 13 amino acids.

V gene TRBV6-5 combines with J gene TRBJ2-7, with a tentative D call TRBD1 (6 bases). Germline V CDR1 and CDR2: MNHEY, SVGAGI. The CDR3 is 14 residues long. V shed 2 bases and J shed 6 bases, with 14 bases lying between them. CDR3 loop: CASSYRDTLCEQYF. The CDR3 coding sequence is TGTGCCAGCAGTTACCGGGACACCCTATGCGAGCAGTACTTC.

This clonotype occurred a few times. The DNA of the CDR3 is TGTGCCAGCAGCTTGGGACCCCCCTCCTACAATGAGCAGTTCTTC. This gives the protein CASSLGPPSYNEQFF. J is TRBJ2-1 and V is TRBV7-2; D possibly uses TRBD1 or TRBD2 (5 bases each). The CDR3 runs 15 residues. In germline, CDR1 is SGHTA, CDR2 FQGNSA. V lost 3 bases, J lost 0 bases, and 9 bases lay in between.

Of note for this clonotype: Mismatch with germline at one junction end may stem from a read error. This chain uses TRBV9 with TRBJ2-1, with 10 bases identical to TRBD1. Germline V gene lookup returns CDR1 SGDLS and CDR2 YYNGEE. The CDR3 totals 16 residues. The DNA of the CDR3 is TGTGCCGGCAGCCTCTTGAGGGACAGGGGCCTCGATGAGCAGTTCTTC. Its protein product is CAGSLLRDRGLDEQFF.

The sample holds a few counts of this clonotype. The CDR3 reads CASSQRIRTSGLKETQYF. The CDR3 DNA is TGTGCCAGCAGTCAACGCATTAGGACTAGCGGATTGAAAGAGACCCAGTACTTC. V is TRBV6-1 and J is TRBJ2-5; 10 bases are shared with TRBD2. CDR3 size: 18 residues. Germline values: CDR1 MNHNS, CDR2 SASEGT. Trimming cost V 5 bases and J 3 bases; bases outside gene matches: 15.